One and the same sample provided the 14 T cell receptor beta chains below, sequenced in a study of T cell repertoires in cytomegalovirus infection. MiXCR, applied by TCRdb to the reads, yields one record per CDR3 protein. The repertoire holds approximately 500,000 distinct CDR3 sequences, with around 10% as singletons. The sample comprised PBMCs. The origin of the receptors is a human donor in good health (CMV status not recorded). Some clones in this sample may be carry-over from other donors' samples.

In DNA, the CDR3 is TGTGCCAGCAGCGTTCGTCACAGGGTGGATGGCTACACCTTC. The encoded protein is CASSVRHRVDGYTF. The rearrangement uses TRBV11-2 and TRBJ1-2, with D maybe TRBD1 (6 bases). V lost 5 bases and J 6 bases, leaving 16 bases between the germline ends. Germline assignment: CDR1 SGHAT and CDR2 FQNNGV. The CDR3 is 14 residues long.

In this sample, this clonotype turned up a few times. The CDR3 DNA reads TGTGCCAGCAGTTTCTTACAGGCCCATTGGGGTGGCTACACCTTC. Translating gives CASSFLQAHWGGYTF. The chain is built from TRBV6-5 and TRBJ1-2; the D gene is possibly TRBD1 (5 bases). The CDR3 loop spans 15 amino acids. Germline V gene data show CDR1 as MNHEY and CDR2 as SVGAGI. The germline V and J ends were trimmed by 4 bases and 7 bases, with 19 bases remaining between them.

This clonotype came up many times. This chain joins TRBV10-3 and TRBJ2-1; D is tentatively TRBD1 or TRBD2 (6 bases each). Germline lookup yields CDR1 ENHRY and CDR2 SYGVKD. The ends were cut back, 6 bases at V and 5 bases at J, with 20 bases in the middle. This CDR3 has 16 residues. The CDR3 coding sequence is TGTGCCATCAGGAGAGGGGGGACTGCACTGAACAATGAGCAGTTCTTC. Translated, it gives CAIRRGGTALNNEQFF.

The rearrangement uses TRBV4-1 and TRBJ2-4; D gene unclear. The germline gives CDR1 MGHRA, CDR2 YSYEKL. The CDR3 runs to 19 residues. CDR3 DNA: TGCGCGTGCAGCCTTGGGGTCGGGCATCTCACGGGAGCCAAAAACATTCAGTACTTC. Its translation is CACSLGVGHLTGAKNIQYF.

This clonotype was seen many times. The J gene is TRBJ2-1, the V gene TRBV24-1, with 8 bases aligning to TRBD2. Germline loops: CDR1 KGHDR, CDR2 SFDVKD. This CDR3 region has 10 residues. Losses at the gene ends were 12 bases for V and 8 bases for J; bases not matched to a gene: 2. Here the CDR3 DNA reads TGTGCCGCACTAGCGGATGAGCAGTTCTTC. Protein product: CAALADEQFF.

Ten or more counts support this clonotype. V gene TRBV28 combines with J gene TRBJ2-7; 11 positions agree with TRBD2. With V trimmed by 3 bases and J by 6 bases, 4 bases remained unmatched. Germline CDR1 and CDR2: MDHEN and SYDVKM. The CDR3 has 14 residues. The CDR3 bases are TGTGCCAGCAGTTTGACTAGCGGGACCTTCGAGCAGTACTTC. As protein: CASSLTSGTFEQYF.

This clonotype was seen at least ten times. The chain combines TRBV4-1 with TRBJ2-5; weak D call: TRBD2 (6 bases). Trimming stripped 4 bases from V and 5 bases from J, with 11 bases between. CDR3 length: 13 amino acids. The germline gives CDR1 MGHRA, CDR2 YSYEKL. The CDR3 DNA reads as TGCGCCAGCAGCCGGGGGGAGCTGGAGACCCAGTACTTC. Residues: CASSRGELETQYF.

There are many counts of this clonotype. The chain combines TRBV7-8 with TRBJ1-1, with D maybe TRBD1 (5 bases). The CDR3 is made up of 13 amino acids. V shed 4 bases and J shed 7 bases, with 13 bases lying between them. The germline CDR1 and CDR2 sequences are SGHVS and FQNEAQ. In DNA, the CDR3 is TGTGCCAGCAGCTGGGGCCCCAGACGTGAAGCTTTCTTT. As protein: CASSWGPRREAFF.

This clonotype was recorded at least ten times. J is TRBJ2-1 and V is TRBV6-2 or TRBV6-3; 7 bases agree with TRBD2. Trimming at V came to 5 bases and at J to 7 bases, leaving 11 bases not matched to a gene. The CDR3 sequence is 15 residues long. The V gene's germline CDR1 is MNHEY and CDR2 SVGEGT. The CDR3 sequence is CASSQPGGRVNEQFF. CDR3 bases: TGTGCCAGCAGTCAACCCGGCGGGAGAGTAAATGAGCAGTTCTTC.

This clonotype was recorded at least ten times. The V and J genes are TRBV7-2 and TRBJ1-2, with a tentative D call TRBD1 (6 bases). The CDR3 runs 15 residues. Germline V gives CDR1 SGHTA, CDR2 FQGNSA. V shed 4 bases and J shed 1 base, with 13 bases lying between them. The CDR3 DNA reads as TGTGCCAGCAGCTACACAGGACAGATTAACTATGGCTACACCTTC. Translated, it gives CASSYTGQINYGYTF.

V usage is TRBV20-1 and J usage is TRBJ1-1; D ambiguous. The CDR3 is 13 residues long. V lost 3 bases to trimming and J lost 0 bases, with 8 bases between them. Germline V CDR1 and CDR2: DFQATT, SNEGSKA (reference sequence). CDR3 DNA sequence: TGCAGTGCTAGTCCAGTCATGAACACTGAAGCTTTCTTT. Residues: CSASPVMNTEAFF.

The V gene is TRBV30, the J gene TRBJ1-3; 7 nucleotides line up with TRBD1. J gave up 1 base and V 1 base, and 4 bases lay outside the gene matches. Germline V gene data show CDR1 as GTSNPN and CDR2 as SVGIG (reference sequence). The CDR3 runs 15 residues. The CDR3 protein is CAWSGGRGSGNTIYF. CDR3 DNA sequence: TGTGCCTGGAGTGGGGGCAGGGGGTCTGGAAACACCATATATTTT.

The gene calls are TRBV20-1 and TRBJ1-1, with D perhaps matching TRBD1 (5 bases). CDR3 length: 12 amino acids. The germline V gene encodes CDR1 DFQATT and CDR2 SNEGSKA (reference sequence). DNA for the CDR3: TGCACCCCGGGGGGATTGAACACTGAAGCTTTCTTT. Its protein product is CTPGGLNTEAFF.

The CDR3 reads CASTPGRSSYEQYF. In DNA form, the CDR3 reads TGTGCCAGCACACCGGGACGGTCCTCCTACGAGCAGTACTTC. This chain links TRBV28 with TRBJ2-7; D possibly matches TRBD1 or TRBD2 (5 bases each). The CDR3 covers 14 residues. The germline CDR1 and CDR2 sequences are MDHEN and SYDVKM. The V end was cut by 7 bases, the J end by 0 bases, with 13 bases between.